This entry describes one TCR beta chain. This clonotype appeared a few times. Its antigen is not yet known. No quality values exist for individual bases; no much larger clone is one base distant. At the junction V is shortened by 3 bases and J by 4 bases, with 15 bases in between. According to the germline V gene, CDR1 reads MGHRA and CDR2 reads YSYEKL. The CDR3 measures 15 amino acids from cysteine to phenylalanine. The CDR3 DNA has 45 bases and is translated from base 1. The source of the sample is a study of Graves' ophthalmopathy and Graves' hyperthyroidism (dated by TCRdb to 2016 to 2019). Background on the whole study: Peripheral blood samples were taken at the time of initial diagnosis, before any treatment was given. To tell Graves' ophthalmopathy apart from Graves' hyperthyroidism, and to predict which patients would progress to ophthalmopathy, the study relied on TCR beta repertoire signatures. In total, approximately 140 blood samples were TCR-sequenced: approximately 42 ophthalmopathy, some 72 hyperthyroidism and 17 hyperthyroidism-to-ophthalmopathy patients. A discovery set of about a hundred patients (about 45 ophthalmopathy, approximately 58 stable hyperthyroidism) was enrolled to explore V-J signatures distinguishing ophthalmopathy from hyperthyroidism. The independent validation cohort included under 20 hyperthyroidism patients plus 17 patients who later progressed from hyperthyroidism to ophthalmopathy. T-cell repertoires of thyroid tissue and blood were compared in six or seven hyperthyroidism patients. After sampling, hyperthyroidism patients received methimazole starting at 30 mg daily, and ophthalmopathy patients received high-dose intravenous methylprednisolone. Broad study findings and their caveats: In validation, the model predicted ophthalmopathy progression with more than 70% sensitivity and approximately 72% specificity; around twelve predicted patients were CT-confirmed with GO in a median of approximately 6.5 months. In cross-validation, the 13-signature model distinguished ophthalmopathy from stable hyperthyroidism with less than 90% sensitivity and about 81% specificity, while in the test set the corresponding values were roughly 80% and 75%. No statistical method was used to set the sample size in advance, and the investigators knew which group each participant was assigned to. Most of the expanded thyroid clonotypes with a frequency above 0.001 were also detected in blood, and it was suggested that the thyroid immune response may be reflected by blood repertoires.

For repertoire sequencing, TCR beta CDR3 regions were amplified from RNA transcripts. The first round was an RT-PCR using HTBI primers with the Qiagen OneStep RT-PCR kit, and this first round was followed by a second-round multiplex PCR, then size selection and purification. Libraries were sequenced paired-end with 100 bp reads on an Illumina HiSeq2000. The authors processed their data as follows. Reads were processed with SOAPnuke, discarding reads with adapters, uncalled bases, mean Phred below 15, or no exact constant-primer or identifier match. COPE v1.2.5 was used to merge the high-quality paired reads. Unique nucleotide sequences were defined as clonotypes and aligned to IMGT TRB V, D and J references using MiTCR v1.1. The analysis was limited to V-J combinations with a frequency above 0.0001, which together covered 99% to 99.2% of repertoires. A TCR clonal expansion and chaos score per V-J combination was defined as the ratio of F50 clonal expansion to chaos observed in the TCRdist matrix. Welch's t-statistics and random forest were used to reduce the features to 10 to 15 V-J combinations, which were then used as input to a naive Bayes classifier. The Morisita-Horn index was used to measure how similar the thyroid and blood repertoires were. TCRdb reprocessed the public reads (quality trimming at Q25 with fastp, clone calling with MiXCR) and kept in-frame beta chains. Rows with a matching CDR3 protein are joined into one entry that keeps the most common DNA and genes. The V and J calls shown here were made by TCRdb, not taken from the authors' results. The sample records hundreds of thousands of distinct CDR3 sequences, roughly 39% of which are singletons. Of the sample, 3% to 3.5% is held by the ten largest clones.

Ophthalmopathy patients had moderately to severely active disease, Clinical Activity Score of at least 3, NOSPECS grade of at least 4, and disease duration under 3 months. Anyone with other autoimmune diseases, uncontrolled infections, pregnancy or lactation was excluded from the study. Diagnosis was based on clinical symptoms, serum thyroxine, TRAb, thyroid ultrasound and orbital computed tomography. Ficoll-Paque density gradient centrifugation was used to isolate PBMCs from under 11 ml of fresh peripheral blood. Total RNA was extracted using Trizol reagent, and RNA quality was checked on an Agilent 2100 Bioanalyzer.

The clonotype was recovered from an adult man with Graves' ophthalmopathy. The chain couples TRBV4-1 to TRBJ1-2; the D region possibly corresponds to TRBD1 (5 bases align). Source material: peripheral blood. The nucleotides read TGCGCCAGCAGCCAGGGGGGTCCGAGCAGCTATGGCTACACCTTC. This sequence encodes CASSQGGPSSYGYTF.